This entry lists 30 T cell receptor beta chains sequenced from one sample in a study of PD-1 blockade in classical Hodgkin lymphoma (dated by TCRdb to about 2020). The library came from the immunoSEQ multiplex PCR assay. The clones in this table, taken by TCRdb from immuneACCESS, are in-frame only. Not every clone is retained; where verified, under half of the shortfall comes from an unresolved V gene, and the cause of the rest is unknown. For this sample the table gives roughly 77,000 clones, of which roughly 93% were detected only once. The top ten clonotypes cover around 2.5% of the sample. Reading the label with the study, this specimen's time point is: newly diagnosed, previously untreated cHL patient sample. The sequenced sample was peripheral blood mononuclear cells (PBMCs). The receptors come from a human donor with classical Hodgkin lymphoma.

V and J are TRBV6-1 and TRBJ2-5, with a weak D call TRBD2 (5 bases). Germline lookup yields CDR1 MNHNS and CDR2 SASEGT. The CDR3 spans 16 residues. V was pared by 2 bases and J by 1 base, with 14 bases between. In nucleotides, the CDR3 is TGTGCCAGCAGTGAAACCCCGTCGGGGATCCAAGAGACCCAGTACTTC. It yields the protein CASSETPSGIQETQYF.

This rearrangement joins TRBV25-1 to TRBJ2-7; 8 bases agree with TRBD1. This CDR3 has 14 residues. Germline-derived CDR1 and CDR2 are MGHDK and SYGVNS. V lost 6 bases and J lost 3; bases outside the gene matches: 7. As DNA, the CDR3 is TGTGCCAGCAGCAAGCGGACAGGGAACTACGAGCAGTACTTC. Translated: CASSKRTGNYEQYF.

This chain links TRBV27 with TRBJ1-1; tentative D call: TRBD1 (6 bases). CDR3 length: 14 residues. Germline V gene lookup returns CDR1 MNHEY and CDR2 SMNVEV (reference sequence). V was pared by 1 base and J by 5 bases, with 11 bases between. The CDR3 region is CASSLLGGRTEAFF. The CDR3 coding sequence is TGTGCCAGCAGTTTATTGGGGGGGCGGACTGAAGCTTTCTTT.

The rearrangement uses TRBV19 and TRBJ2-3, with D maybe TRBD2 (5 bases). This CDR3 is built from 14 residues. V was clipped by 2 bases and J by 6 bases, with 12 bases between them. Per germline, CDR1 LNHDA and CDR2 SQIVND (reference sequence). The CDR3 bases are TGTGCCAGTAGTATAAGCGGTGGGTCGGATACGCAGTATTTT. Its protein product is CASSISGGSDTQYF.

This chain uses TRBV7-2 with TRBJ1-2; 11 bases are shared with TRBD1. Per the germline V gene, CDR1 is SGHTA and CDR2 is FQGNSA. The CDR3 covers 17 residues. The trim removed 5 bases at V and 5 bases at J, leaving 13 bases unmatched. As DNA, the CDR3 is TGTGCCAGCAGCCCCCGAATCGGGACAGGGGGTACTTATGGCTACACCTTC. Translation: CASSPRIGTGGTYGYTF.

The rearrangement links TRBV7-9 to TRBJ2-7, with a possible D match to TRBD2 (6 bases). The CDR3 covers 17 residues. V was pared by 4 bases and J by 2 bases, with 21 bases between. Germline V gene sequence: CDR1 SEHNR, CDR2 FQNEAQ (reference sequence). CDR3: CASSSLSGTLSAYEQYF. The CDR3 DNA sequence: TGTGCCAGCAGCTCCTTATCCGGGACTCTCTCGGCCTACGAGCAGTACTTC.

This clone was detected only a few times. The rearrangement joins TRBV18 to TRBJ1-6; 7 bases fit TRBD1. Germline CDR1 is KGHSH and CDR2 is LQKENI. The CDR3 is 13 residues long. Losses at the gene ends were 6 bases for V and 5 bases for J; bases not matched to a gene: 1. This CDR3 reads CASSTGNNSPLHF. The CDR3, as DNA: TGTGCCAGCTCGACAGGGAATAATTCACCCCTCCACTTT.

The chain is built from TRBV30 and TRBJ2-7; no clear D gene. The CDR3 spans 11 residues. The germline V gene has CDR1 GTSNPN and CDR2 SVGIG (reference sequence). Trimming removed 3 bases from V and 3 bases from J, with 6 bases in between. The CDR3 protein is CAWRGLYEQYF. In DNA, the CDR3 is TGTGCCTGGAGAGGCCTCTACGAGCAGTACTTC.

This chain links TRBV19 with TRBJ2-2; D is ambiguous. This CDR3 has 14 residues. CDR1 is LNHDA and CDR2 is SQIVND in the germline V gene (reference sequence). V was clipped by 3 bases and J by 4 bases, with 9 bases between them. As DNA, the CDR3 is TGTGCCAGTAGTATCTTCCCGAGCACCGGGGAGCTGTTTTTT. This sequence encodes CASSIFPSTGELFF.

The chain recombines TRBV2 with TRBJ1-4, with unresolved D. The V end was cut by 0 bases, the J end by 6 bases, with 11 bases between. Looked up from germline, CDR1 is SNHLY and CDR2 is FYNNEI. The CDR3 consists of 15 residues. The CDR3 DNA reads TGTGCCAGCAGTGAAGCGGGCATTAGGGATGAAAAACTGTTTTTT. Translation: CASSEAGIRDEKLFF. The variable domain in full, completed from reference TRBV2 and TRBJ1-4, reads EPEVTQTPSHQVTQMGQEVILRCVPISNHLYFYWYRQILGQKVEFLVSFYNNEISEKSEIFDDQFSVERPDGSNFTLKIRSTKLEDSAMYFCASSEAGIRDEKLFFGSGTQLSVL.

The chain has TRBV7-3 and TRBJ2-7; D might be TRBD1 (6 bases). Germline CDR1 SGHTA, CDR2 FQGTGA. The CDR3 is made up of 16 amino acids. Trimming stripped 6 bases from V and 7 bases from J, with 25 bases between. The CDR3 loop reads CASRLPGTFGGGEQYF. The CDR3 DNA is TGTGCCAGCAGATTACCCGGGACATTCGGTGGGGGAGAGCAGTACTTC.

The gene calls are TRBV19 and TRBJ1-2, with D perhaps matching TRBD1 (5 bases). The germline gives CDR1 LNHDA, CDR2 SQIVND (reference sequence). This CDR3 contains 14 residues. The V and J ends lost 8 bases and 3 bases respectively, with 16 bases between them. The CDR3 spells CASGNWGRDYGYTF. DNA for the CDR3: TGTGCCAGTGGCAACTGGGGACGGGACTATGGCTACACCTTC.

This clone was counted once. This rearrangement joins TRBV5-1 to TRBJ1-2; TRBD1 is a possible D gene (5 bases). V was clipped by 1 base and J by 1 base, with 8 bases between them. CDR1 and CDR2 from the germline V gene are SGHRS and YFSETQ. CDR3 length: 14 residues. The CDR3, as DNA: TGCGCCAGCAGCTTGCGGGGGGATAACTATGGCTACACCTTC. It yields the protein CASSLRGDNYGYTF.

The V gene is TRBV7-8, the J gene TRBJ1-1; unclear D gene. Trimming shortened V by 2 bases and J by 1 base, and 11 bases separated the two germline ends. Germline CDR1 reads SGHVS; CDR2 reads FQNEAQ. This CDR3 contains 15 residues. DNA of the CDR3: TGTGCCAGCAGCTTAACGGCACGAAAGAACACTGAAGCTTTCTTT. This codes for CASSLTARKNTEAFF.

V is TRBV19 and J is TRBJ2-7, with TRBD2 matching over 9 bases. The CDR3 is made up of 13 amino acids. Germline V CDR1 and CDR2: LNHDA, SQIVND (reference sequence). The J segment lost 2 bases and the V segment lost 9 bases, leaving 5 bases of the junction unmatched. DNA for the CDR3: TGTGCCAGCGGACTAGCGCCCACCTACGAGCAGTACTTC. Translated: CASGLAPTYEQYF.

This clone was detected once. The rearrangement joins TRBV23-1 to TRBJ1-3; possibly TRBD1 for D (5 bases). TRBV23-1 is treated as an ORF (open reading frame) with a function not yet certain. Trimming cost V 7 bases and J 0 bases, with 19 bases left between them. There are 17 residues in the CDR3. This CDR3 reads CASTLLRGVGSGNTIYF. DNA for the CDR3: TGCGCCAGCACCCTCCTAAGGGGTGTGGGCTCTGGAAACACCATATATTTT.

The rearrangement links TRBV9 to TRBJ2-7, with TRBD2 matching over 9 bases. The CDR3 has 14 amino acids. Germline lookup yields CDR1 SGDLS and CDR2 YYNGEE. With V trimmed by 4 bases and J by 1 base, 3 bases remained unmatched. CDR3 bases: TGTGCCAGCAGCCGGGGACTAGCTTCCTACGAGCAGTACTTC. It translates to CASSRGLASYEQYF.

This clone occurred once. The sample has other DNA sequences that encode this CDR3 too. This sequence joins TRBV6-5 and TRBJ1-6; the D gene is possibly TRBD1 (6 bases). Germline loops: CDR1 MNHEY, CDR2 SVGAGI. The V end lost 0 bases, the J end lost 5 bases, and 8 bases lay between the germline ends. CDR3 length: 15 residues. The DNA for the CDR3 is TGTGCCAGCAGTTACTCGACAGGAGATAATTCACCCCTCCACTTT. Protein product: CASSYSTGDNSPLHF.

V gene TRBV28 combines with J gene TRBJ2-7; no firm D call. CDR3 length: 13 residues. V was trimmed by 1 base and J by 5 bases, leaving 9 bases between them. Per the germline V gene, CDR1 is MDHEN and CDR2 is SYDVKM. CDR3: CASSLYQSHEQYF. CDR3 nucleotide sequence: TGTGCCAGCAGTTTATACCAGTCCCACGAGCAGTACTTC.

Points on this clone: Additional DNA sequences in this sample encode the identical CDR3. V usage is TRBV5-1 and J usage is TRBJ2-7; no clear D gene. V gave up 0 bases and J gave up 3 bases, with 7 bases separating them. Germline CDR1 SGHRS, CDR2 YFSETQ. This CDR3 contains 13 residues. The CDR3 loop is CASSLAGSYEQYF. CDR3 nucleotides: TGCGCCAGCAGCTTGGCTGGCAGCTACGAGCAGTACTTC. The whole variable domain, remainder taken from reference TRBV5-1 and TRBJ2-7, is KAGVTQTPRYLIKTRGQQVTLSCSPISGHRSVSWYQQTPGQGLQFLFEYFSETQRNKGNFPGRFSGRQFSNSRSEMNVSTLELGDSALYLCASSLAGSYEQYFGPGTRLTVT.

This chain connects TRBV5-6 to TRBJ1-5; tentative D call: TRBD1 (5 bases). The CDR3 runs to 14 residues. Between the trimmed V and J ends, which lost 0 bases and 3 bases, there was a span of 7 bases. Germline V gene lookup returns CDR1 SGHDT and CDR2 YYEEEE. CDR3 in DNA: TGTGCCAGCAGCTTGGGACAGAACAATCAGCCCCAGCATTTT. The encoded protein is CASSLGQNNQPQHF.

This chain joins TRBV5-1 and TRBJ1-6, with TRBD1 matching over 7 bases. The CDR3 runs to 14 residues. J lost 5 bases, V lost 4 bases, and 3 bases had no gene match. Germline CDR1 SGHRS, CDR2 YFSETQ. In DNA, the CDR3 is TGCGCCAGCAGCGACCAGGGGGATAATTCACCCCTCCACTTT. It translates to CASSDQGDNSPLHF.

The chain links TRBV28 to TRBJ2-2; D may be TRBD2 (5 bases). Looked up from germline, CDR1 is MDHEN and CDR2 is SYDVKM. CDR3 size: 12 residues. Trimming removed 7 bases at V and 10 bases at J, with 13 bases between. This CDR3 is CASTTGSAELFF. DNA for the CDR3: TGTGCCAGCACAACGGGTAGCGCGGAGCTGTTTTTT.

The V call is TRBV5-1, the J call TRBJ2-3, with no clear D. Trimming pared 1 base from V and 2 bases from J, leaving 8 bases between. Germline lookup yields CDR1 SGHRS and CDR2 YFSETQ. CDR3 size: 14 residues. The CDR3 loop is CASSLRPDTDTQYF. As DNA, the CDR3 is TGCGCCAGCAGCTTGCGGCCAGACACAGATACGCAGTATTTT. The whole variable domain, filled in from reference TRBV5-1 and TRBJ2-3, reads KAGVTQTPRYLIKTRGQQVTLSCSPISGHRSVSWYQQTPGQGLQFLFEYFSETQRNKGNFPGRFSGRQFSNSRSEMNVSTLELGDSALYLCASSLRPDTDTQYFGPGTRLTVL.

This rearrangement joins TRBV7-2 to TRBJ1-4; 7 bases match TRBD1. Germline loops: CDR1 SGHTA, CDR2 FQGNSA. Trimming took 2 bases from V and 3 from J; bases not matched to a gene: 3. The CDR3 extends over 15 amino acids. The CDR3 is CASSLRQGANEKLFF. Written as DNA, the CDR3 is TGTGCCAGCAGCTTAAGGCAGGGGGCTAATGAAAAACTGTTTTTT.

The chain links TRBV6-1 to TRBJ2-3; TRBD2 might be the D (5 bases). Germline CDR1 and CDR2: MNHNS and SASEGT. V lost 5 bases to trimming and J lost 4 bases, with 13 bases between them. This CDR3 is 14 amino acids long. The CDR3 DNA reads as TGTGCCAGCAGTAAAGGCGAGGGCGCAGATACGCAGTATTTT. As protein: CASSKGEGADTQYF.

The rearrangement links TRBV10-3 to TRBJ1-1, with D uncertain. The CDR3 loop spans 13 amino acids. V was clipped by 4 bases and J by 1 base, with 7 bases between them. Germline V CDR1 and CDR2: ENHRY, SYGVKD. CDR3 nucleotides: TGTGCCATCAGTGGACTGGGGAACACTGAAGCTTTCTTT. Protein product: CAISGLGNTEAFF.

The rearrangement joins TRBV10-3 to TRBJ1-1; perhaps TRBD1 as D (6 bases). V lost 10 bases and J 3 bases, leaving 15 bases between the germline ends. The CDR3 covers 13 residues. Per germline, CDR1 ENHRY and CDR2 SYGVKD. The CDR3 sequence: CATLQQGHTEAFF. In nucleotides, the CDR3 is TGTGCCACCCTCCAACAGGGTCACACTGAAGCTTTCTTT.

The chain joins TRBV10-3 to TRBJ2-1; 12 nucleotides align to TRBD2. Germline-derived CDR1 and CDR2 are ENHRY and SYGVKD. The CDR3 loop spans 22 amino acids. The trim removed 4 bases at V and 1 base at J, leaving 20 bases unmatched. The CDR3 DNA sequence: TGTGCCATCAGTGTCCCGACAGGGGTTCAACTAGCGGGAGGTTTATCCTACAATGAGCAGTTCTTC. Its protein is CAISVPTGVQLAGGLSYNEQFF.

V usage is TRBV5-1 and J usage is TRBJ2-7; TRBD2 is a possible D gene (6 bases). V lost 0 bases and J 3 bases, leaving 16 bases between the germline ends. Germline assignment: CDR1 SGHRS and CDR2 YFSETQ. This CDR3 spans 16 amino acids. The CDR3 is CASSLAGGGPGYEQYF. CDR3 nucleotides: TGCGCCAGCAGCTTGGCCGGCGGAGGGCCTGGCTACGAGCAGTACTTC. Looking up the rest from reference TRBV5-1 and TRBJ2-7 gives the full variable domain: KAGVTQTPRYLIKTRGQQVTLSCSPISGHRSVSWYQQTPGQGLQFLFEYFSETQRNKGNFPGRFSGRQFSNSRSEMNVSTLELGDSALYLCASSLAGGGPGYEQYFGPGTRLTVT.